The clone carrying this T cell receptor beta chain came up a few times. Its target is unknown. Trimming took off 8 bases at V and 4 bases at J, with 12 bases between the two ends. CDR1 MNHEY and CDR2 SVGEGT come from the germline V gene. This CDR3 is built from 13 residues. These data originate in a study of identical twins. Study results and limitations: Out-of-frame alpha sequences that twins shared showed excess low generation probability. With abundant cord blood beta clonotypes, insertions were fewer; memory repertoires showed no such pattern.

TCRdb reprocessed the 5' RACE reads with MiXCR, giving one entry per CDR3 protein. The table includes approximately 690,000 distinct CDR3 sequences, 6.1% detected once. The specimen sequenced was naive T cells sorted from blood. The chain recombines TRBV6-2 or TRBV6-3 with TRBJ2-1; D perhaps matches TRBD1 (5 bases). This clonotype originated in a man aged 18 to 29 in good health. The CDR3: CASALDSYNEQFF. The CDR3 nucleotides read TGTGCCAGCGCCCTTGACAGTTACAATGAGCAGTTCTTC.